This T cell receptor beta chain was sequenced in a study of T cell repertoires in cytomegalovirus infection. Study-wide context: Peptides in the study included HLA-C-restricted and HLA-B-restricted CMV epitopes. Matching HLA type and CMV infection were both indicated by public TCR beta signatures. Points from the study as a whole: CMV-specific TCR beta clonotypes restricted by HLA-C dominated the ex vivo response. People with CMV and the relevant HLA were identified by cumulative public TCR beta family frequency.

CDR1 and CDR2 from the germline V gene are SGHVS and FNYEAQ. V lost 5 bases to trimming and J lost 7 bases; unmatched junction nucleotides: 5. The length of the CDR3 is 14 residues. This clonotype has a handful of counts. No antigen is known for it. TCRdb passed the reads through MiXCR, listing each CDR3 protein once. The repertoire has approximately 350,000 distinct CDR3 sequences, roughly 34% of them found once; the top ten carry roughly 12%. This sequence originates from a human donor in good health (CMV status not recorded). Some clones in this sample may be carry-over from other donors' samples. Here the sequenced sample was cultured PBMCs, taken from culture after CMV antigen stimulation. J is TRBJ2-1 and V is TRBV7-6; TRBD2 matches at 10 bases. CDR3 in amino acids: CASSALAGANEQFF. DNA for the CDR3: TGTGCCAGCAGCGCCCTAGCGGGAGCGAATGAGCAGTTCTTC. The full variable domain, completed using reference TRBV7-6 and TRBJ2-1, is GAGVSQSPRYKVTKRGQDVALRCDPISGHVSLYWYRQALGQGPEFLTYFNYEAQQDKSGLPNDRFSAERPEGSISTLTIQRTEQRDSAMYRCASSALAGANEQFFGPGTRLTVL.